This paragraph covers one TCR beta chain sequence. In germline, CDR1 is DFQATT, CDR2 SNEGSKA (reference sequence). The CDR3 loop spans 18 amino acids. Trimming took off 0 bases at V and 4 bases at J, with 25 bases between the two ends. The data were obtained in a study of CD8 T cells in Susac syndrome. An amount of RNA that ranged from roughly 0.5 to 1 ug was reverse transcribed with random hexamers. One entry per CDR3 protein, called by TCRdb with MiXCR from the immunoSEQ multiplex PCR reads. Of some 190,000 distinct CDR3 sequences listed, roughly 95% are singletons. This rearrangement joins TRBV20-1 to TRBJ2-7; D is possibly TRBD1 (6 bases). The specimen sequenced was CD4+ T cells from PBMCs. The sequence was obtained from a human donor with multiple sclerosis. The CDR3, as DNA: TGCAGTGCTAGAGATCGTGGGGACACCTTAGGGGGTATATACGAGCAGTACTTC. This translates into CSARDRGDTLGGIYEQYF.